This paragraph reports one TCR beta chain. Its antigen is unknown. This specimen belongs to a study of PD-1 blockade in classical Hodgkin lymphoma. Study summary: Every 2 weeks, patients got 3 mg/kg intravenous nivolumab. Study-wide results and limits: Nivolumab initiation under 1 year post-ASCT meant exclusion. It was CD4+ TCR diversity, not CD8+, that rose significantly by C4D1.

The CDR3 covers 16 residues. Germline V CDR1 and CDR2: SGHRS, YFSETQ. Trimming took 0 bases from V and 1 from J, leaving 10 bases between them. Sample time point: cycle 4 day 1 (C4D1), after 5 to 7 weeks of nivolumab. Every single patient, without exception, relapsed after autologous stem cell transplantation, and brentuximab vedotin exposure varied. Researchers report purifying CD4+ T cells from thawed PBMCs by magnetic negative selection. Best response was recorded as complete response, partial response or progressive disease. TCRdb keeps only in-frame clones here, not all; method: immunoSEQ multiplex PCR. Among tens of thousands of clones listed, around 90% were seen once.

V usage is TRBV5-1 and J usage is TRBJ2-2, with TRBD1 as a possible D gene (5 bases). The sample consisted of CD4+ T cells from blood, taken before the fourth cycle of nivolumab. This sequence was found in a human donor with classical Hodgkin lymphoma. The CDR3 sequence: CASSLEQGWNTGELFF. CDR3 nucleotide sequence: TGCGCCAGCAGCTTGGAGCAGGGTTGGAACACCGGGGAGCTGTTTTTT.